The 5 T cell receptor beta chains below come from one sample, sequenced in a study of blood T cell repertoires in COVID-19. Method: immunoSEQ multiplex PCR; TCRdb's copy keeps in-frame clones and lacks some. The sample shows roughly 220,000 clones, 82% of them seen only once. The sequenced sample consisted of PBMCs or T cells enriched from blood (not recorded which). The receptors shown here come from a middle-aged man who had recovered from COVID-19.

The genes are TRBV5-1 and TRBJ2-1; 7 bases fit TRBD2. The CDR3 totals 16 residues. CDR1 and CDR2 (germline): SGHRS, YFSETQ. The J segment lost 10 bases and the V segment lost 1 base, leaving 14 bases of the junction unmatched. The CDR3: CASSLNEARGTNEQFF. In DNA form, the CDR3 reads TGCGCCAGCAGCTTGAATGAGGCGCGGGGGACTAACGAGCAGTTCTTC. The variable domain in full, with the rest retrieved from reference TRBV5-1 and TRBJ2-1, is KAGVTQTPRYLIKTRGQQVTLSCSPISGHRSVSWYQQTPGQGLQFLFEYFSETQRNKGNFPGRFSGRQFSNSRSEMNVSTLELGDSALYLCASSLNEARGTNEQFFGPGTRLTVL.

This clone was counted between two and nine times. CDR3 DNA: TGTGCCAGCAGCTTCAGTTTCTCCTCCTATAATTCACCCCTCCACTTT. Protein product: CASSFSFSSYNSPLHF. V usage is TRBV7-2 and J usage is TRBJ1-6, with D hard to call. The germline CDR1 and CDR2 sequences are SGHTA and FQGNSA. Trimming pared 3 bases from V and 0 bases from J, leaving 9 bases between. The CDR3 spans 16 residues.

CDR3 protein: CASSPNRGGQPQHF. For the CDR3, the DNA is TGTGCCAGCAGTCCAAACAGGGGAGGTCAGCCCCAGCATTTT. The V gene is TRBV28, the J gene TRBJ1-5, with 7 bases that match TRBD1. The CDR3 contains 14 residues. CDR1 and CDR2 (germline): MDHEN, SYDVKM. V trimming: 5 bases; J trimming: 6 bases; junction bases outside the gene matches: 7.

V and J are TRBV28 and TRBJ1-6; 7 bases fit TRBD1. With V trimmed by 7 bases and J by 9 bases, 9 bases remained unmatched. Looked up from germline, CDR1 is MDHEN and CDR2 is SYDVKM. The CDR3 has 14 residues. The CDR3 bases are TGTGCCAGCAATCCAGGGGGGCCGCCTTCACCCCTCCACTTT. Translation: CASNPGGPPSPLHF.

This clone has a handful of counts. This chain links TRBV6-1 with TRBJ1-1; 8 bases map to TRBD1. With V trimmed by 2 bases and J by 9 bases, 11 bases remained unmatched. This CDR3 is 15 amino acids long. Germline V CDR1 and CDR2: MNHNS, SASEGT. CDR3 in DNA: TGTGCCAGCAGTGAATTGGGTGGGGACAGGCTCAAAGCTTTCTTT. Amino acid sequence: CASSELGGDRLKAFF.